Listed below are T cell receptor beta chains from one sample, sequenced in a study of cytomegalovirus exposure and HLA in healthy donors. Clones were read by immunoSEQ multiplex PCR, and TCRdb kept only the in-frame ones, dropping some. The repertoire includes 150,000 to 200,000 clones, 84% of them detected once, and 0.2% to 0.3% sits in the top ten. The sequenced sample was PBMCs. The receptors were gathered from a boy aged 5-17 years in good health and CMV-seronegative. Each CDR3 is given with its conserved first and last residue. The D gene is left open where the match is weak. Rows may omit the clone size; those that give it use once, few, many or a size class.

J,V,size,D,CDR3,DNA
TRBJ1-5,TRBV7-2,-,-,CASSTGLGGNQPQHF,TGTGCCAGCAGCACGGGACTCGGGGGGAATCAGCCCCAGCATTTT
TRBJ1-5,TRBV30,-,-,CAWSAGQFNQPQHF,TGTGCCTGGAGCGCCGGACAGTTCAATCAGCCCCAGCATTTT
TRBJ1-1,TRBV19,-,TRBD1,CASSIWTGGHTEAFF,TGTGCCAGTAGTATATGGACAGGGGGGCACACTGAAGCTTTCTTT
TRBJ2-5,TRBV5-8,-,TRBD2,CASSSGLAGVKETQYF,TGTGCCAGCAGCTCCGGACTAGCGGGAGTAAAAGAGACCCAGTACTTC
TRBJ1-4,TRBV5-4,once,-,CASSLFQGSNEKLFF,TGTGCCAGCAGCTTATTTCAGGGATCGAATGAAAAACTGTTTTTT
TRBJ1-4,TRBV10-3,-,-,CAISEVGGAREKLFF,TGTGCCATCAGTGAGGTTGGGGGGGCACGGGAAAAACTGTTTTTT
TRBJ2-7,TRBV5-1,-,TRBD1,CASSLSTGVHEQYF,TGCGCCAGCAGCTTGAGTACAGGGGTTCACGAGCAGTACTTC
TRBJ2-7,TRBV7-8,-,-,CASSFFSGLTYEQYF,TGTGCCAGCAGCTTCTTTAGCGGACTAACCTACGAGCAGTACTTC
TRBJ2-7,TRBV5-5,few,TRBD1,CASSGGQAYEQYF,TGTGCCAGCAGCGGTGGACAGGCCTACGAGCAGTACTTC
TRBJ1-5,TRBV10-3,-,-,CAISRGQNNQPQHF,TGTGCCATCAGTCGAGGACAGAACAATCAGCCCCAGCATTTT